This T cell receptor beta chain comes out of a study of OX40 agonist ivuxolimab in advanced cancers. The CDR3 has 17 amino acids. The germline V gene has CDR1 SGHRS and CDR2 YFSETQ. V was cut by 0 bases and J by 1 base, with 14 bases left in between. The method was immunoSEQ multiplex PCR; TCRdb's version includes in-frame clones alone and lacks a portion of them. The sample carries over 35,000 clones, more than 70% recorded once. Source: CD4+ or CD8+ T cells sorted from blood, taken in a trial of the OX40 agonist ivuxolimab. This receptor was obtained from an adult with an advanced solid tumor such as melanoma, head and neck, liver or kidney cancer. The rearrangement uses TRBV5-1 and TRBJ1-3; D gene uncertain. The CDR3 bases are TGCGCCAGCAGCTTGGCCCCGGCAGGTCCTTCTGGAAACACCATATATTTT. This encodes CASSLAPAGPSGNTIYF.